One sample yielded the 2 T cell receptor beta chains listed below, sequenced in a study of shared clonotypes between healthy human individuals. Sequencing was performed with immunoSEQ multiplex PCR; in TCRdb, only in-frame clones are kept and a portion is missing. The sample has some 2,100,000 clones, 90% to 96% seen once. Specimen: naive CD4+ T cells sorted from blood. Subset reported: CD45RA+ positively selected. These receptors were obtained from a man aged 18-30 years in good health.

The rearrangement joins TRBV5-6 to TRBJ2-7; perhaps TRBD2 as D (6 bases). The germline V and J ends were trimmed by 4 bases and 0 bases, with 17 bases remaining between them. CDR3 length equals 16 residues. Germline CDR1 and CDR2: SGHDT and YYEEEE. The CDR3 DNA follows: TGTGCCAGCAGCCCCCGGGGGTGGGGGGTCTCCTACGAGCAGTACTTC. Amino acids: CASSPRGWGVSYEQYF.

The chain combines TRBV5-1 with TRBJ2-3; 7 positions match TRBD2. V trimming: 3 bases; J trimming: 2 bases; junction bases outside the gene matches: 6. This CDR3 spans 15 amino acids. Germline V CDR1 and CDR2: SGHRS, YFSETQ. The CDR3 loop reads CASSSWTRNTDTQYF. DNA for the CDR3: TGCGCCAGCAGCTCGTGGACTAGAAACACAGATACGCAGTATTTT. Looking up the rest from reference TRBV5-1 and TRBJ2-3 gives the full variable domain: KAGVTQTPRYLIKTRGQQVTLSCSPISGHRSVSWYQQTPGQGLQFLFEYFSETQRNKGNFPGRFSGRQFSNSRSEMNVSTLELGDSALYLCASSSWTRNTDTQYFGPGTRLTVL.